This TCR beta chain was identified during a study of identical twins. Each donor (without exception) was a healthy Caucasian. TCRdb itself ran the 5' RACE reads through MiXCR, one entry per CDR3 protein. The data contain 1.5 million or so distinct CDR3 sequences, around 33% of them seen just once; the ten biggest clones take up around 0.3%. Details on this clonotype: The antigen is unknown.

This CDR3 region has 12 residues. Germline CDR1 reads SNHLY; CDR2 reads FYNNEI. Study-wide results and caveats: One should note that invariant MAIT and iNKT cells could partly confound zero-insertion analyses. Out-of-frame sharing of TCR alpha in monozygotic twins was underestimated by models.

The chain has TRBV2 and TRBJ2-5, with D possibly being TRBD2 (5 bases). Near its end, the DNA agrees better with TRBJ2-7, so the J call may be wrong. Input material: cord blood. The receptor was isolated from a newborn girl in good health. The CDR3 loop is CASRTGYYEQYF. CDR3 in DNA: TGTGCCAGCAGGACGGGGTACTACGAGCAGTACTTC.